The sample holds one count of the clone carrying this T cell receptor (beta chain). Its antigen is as yet unknown. The table came from immunoSEQ multiplex PCR; TCRdb's copy has only in-frame clones and leaves some out. Here the sample spans tens of thousands of clones, roughly four fifths being singletons. This sample is drawn from a study of STAT5B mutations in CD4+ large granular lymphocyte leukemia. This CDR3 is built from 13 residues. V was pared by 4 bases and J by 4 bases, with 9 bases between. Per the germline V gene, CDR1 is SGDLS and CDR2 is YYNGEE. General observations from the study: No patients shared main leukemic clonotypes, though roughly 27% appeared at low frequency elsewhere. Compared with healthy controls (2/35), patient top clones favored TRBV06 (8/27). The CD4+ versus CD8+ T-LGLL clonality difference may reflect limited sample size.

The sequencing sample was made of CD4+ T cells from blood buffy coats. This clonotype originated in a human donor in good health. This chain uses TRBV9 with TRBJ1-3; D not certain. CDR3 nucleotide sequence: TGTGCCAGCAGCCGAGGTGGGGGAAACACCATATATTTT. Protein sequence: CASSRGGGNTIYF.